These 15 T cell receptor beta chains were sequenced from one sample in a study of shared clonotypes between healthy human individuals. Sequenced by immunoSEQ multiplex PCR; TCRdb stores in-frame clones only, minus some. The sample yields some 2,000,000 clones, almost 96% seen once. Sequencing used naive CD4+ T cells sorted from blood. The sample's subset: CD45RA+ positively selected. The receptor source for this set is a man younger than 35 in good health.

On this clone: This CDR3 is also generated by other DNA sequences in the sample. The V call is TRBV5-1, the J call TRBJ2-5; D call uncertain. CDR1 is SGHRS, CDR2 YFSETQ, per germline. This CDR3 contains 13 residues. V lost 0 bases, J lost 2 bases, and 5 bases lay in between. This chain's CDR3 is CASSLGLQETQYF. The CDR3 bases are TGCGCCAGCAGCTTGGGGCTTCAAGAGACCCAGTACTTC.

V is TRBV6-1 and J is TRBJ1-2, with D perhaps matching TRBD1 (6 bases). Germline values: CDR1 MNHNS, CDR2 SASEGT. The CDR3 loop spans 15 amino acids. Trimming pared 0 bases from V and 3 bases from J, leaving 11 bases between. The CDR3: CASSEAQGRDYGYTF. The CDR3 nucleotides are TGTGCCAGCAGTGAAGCCCAGGGGCGGGACTATGGCTACACCTTC.

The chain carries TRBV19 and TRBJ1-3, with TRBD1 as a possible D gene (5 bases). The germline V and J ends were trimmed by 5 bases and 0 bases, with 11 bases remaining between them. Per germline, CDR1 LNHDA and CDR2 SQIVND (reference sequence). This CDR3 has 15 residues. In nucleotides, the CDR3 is TGTGCCAGTAGTCCGGGACGGAGCTCTGGAAACACCATATATTTT. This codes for CASSPGRSSGNTIYF.

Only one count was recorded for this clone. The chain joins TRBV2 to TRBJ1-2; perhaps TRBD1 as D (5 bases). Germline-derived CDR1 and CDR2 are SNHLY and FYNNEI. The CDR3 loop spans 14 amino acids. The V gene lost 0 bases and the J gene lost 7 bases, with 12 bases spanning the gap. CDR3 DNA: TGTGCCAGCAGTGAAGCGCTGACAGCAGGTGGCTACACCTTC. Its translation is CASSEALTAGGYTF.

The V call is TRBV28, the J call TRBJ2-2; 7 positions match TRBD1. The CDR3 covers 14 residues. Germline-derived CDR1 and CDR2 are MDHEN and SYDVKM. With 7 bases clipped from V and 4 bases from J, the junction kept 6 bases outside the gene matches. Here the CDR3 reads CASKVQGSTGELFF. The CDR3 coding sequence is TGTGCCAGCAAGGTACAGGGGAGCACCGGGGAGCTGTTTTTT. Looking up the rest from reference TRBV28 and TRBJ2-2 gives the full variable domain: DVKVTQSSRYLVKRTGEKVFLECVQDMDHENMFWYRQDPGLGLRLIYFSYDVKMKEKGDIPEGYSVSREKKERFSLILESASTNQTSMYLCASKVQGSTGELFFGEGSRLTVL.

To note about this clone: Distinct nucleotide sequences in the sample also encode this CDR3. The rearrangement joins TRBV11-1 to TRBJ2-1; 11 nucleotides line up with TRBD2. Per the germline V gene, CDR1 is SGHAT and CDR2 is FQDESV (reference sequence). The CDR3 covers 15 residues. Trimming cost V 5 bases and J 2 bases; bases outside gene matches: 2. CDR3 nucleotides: TGTGCCAGCAGCCTGGGACTAGCGGCCTACAATGAGCAGTTCTTC. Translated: CASSLGLAAYNEQFF.

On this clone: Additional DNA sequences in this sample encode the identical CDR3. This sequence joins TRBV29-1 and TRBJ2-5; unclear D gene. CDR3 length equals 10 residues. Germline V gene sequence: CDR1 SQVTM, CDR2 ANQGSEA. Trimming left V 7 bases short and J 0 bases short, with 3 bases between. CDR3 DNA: TGCAGCGGATACCAAGAGACCCAGTACTTC. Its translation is CSGYQETQYF.

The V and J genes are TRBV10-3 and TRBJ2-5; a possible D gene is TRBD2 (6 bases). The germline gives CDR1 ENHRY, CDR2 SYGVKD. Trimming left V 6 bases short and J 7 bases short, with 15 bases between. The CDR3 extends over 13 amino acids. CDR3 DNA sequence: TGTGCCATCAGGCCGGACCTGGGGGGGACCCAGTACTTC. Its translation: CAIRPDLGGTQYF.

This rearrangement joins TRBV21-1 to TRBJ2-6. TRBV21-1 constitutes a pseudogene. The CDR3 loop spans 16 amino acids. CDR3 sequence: CASSKAGRSGANVLTF. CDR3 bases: TGTGCCAGCAGCAAAGCAGGACGATCTGGGGCCAACGTCCTGACTTTC.

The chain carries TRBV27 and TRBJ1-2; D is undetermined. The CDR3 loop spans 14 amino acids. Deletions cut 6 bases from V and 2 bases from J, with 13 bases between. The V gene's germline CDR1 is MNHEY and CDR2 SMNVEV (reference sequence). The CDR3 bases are TGTGCCAGCAGCCACGCGGGCGGAAACTATGGCTACACCTTC. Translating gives CASSHAGGNYGYTF.

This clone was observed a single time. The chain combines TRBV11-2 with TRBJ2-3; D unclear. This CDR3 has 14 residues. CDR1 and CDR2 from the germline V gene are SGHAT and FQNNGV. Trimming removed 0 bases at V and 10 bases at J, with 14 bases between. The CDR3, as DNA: TGTGCCAGCAGCTTAGATCTGGTAGGCGGTGCGCAGTATTTT. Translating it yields CASSLDLVGGAQYF.

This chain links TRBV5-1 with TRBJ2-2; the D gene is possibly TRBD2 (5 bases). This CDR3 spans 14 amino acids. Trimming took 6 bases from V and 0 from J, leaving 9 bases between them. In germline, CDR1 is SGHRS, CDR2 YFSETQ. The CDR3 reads CASKDGANTGELFF. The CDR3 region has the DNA TGCGCCAGCAAGGACGGGGCGAACACCGGGGAGCTGTTTTTT. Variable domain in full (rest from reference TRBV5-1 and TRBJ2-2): KAGVTQTPRYLIKTRGQQVTLSCSPISGHRSVSWYQQTPGQGLQFLFEYFSETQRNKGNFPGRFSGRQFSNSRSEMNVSTLELGDSALYLCASKDGANTGELFFGEGSRLTVL.

The CDR3 nucleotides read TGTGCCAGCAGCTTGGATGCGGGTAATTCACCCCTCCACTTT. It yields the protein CASSLDAGNSPLHF. The chain has TRBV5-6 and TRBJ1-6; D is ambiguous. Between the trimmed V and J ends, which lost 0 bases and 6 bases, there was a span of 7 bases. The CDR3 is 14 residues long. Germline V gene lookup returns CDR1 SGHDT and CDR2 YYEEEE.

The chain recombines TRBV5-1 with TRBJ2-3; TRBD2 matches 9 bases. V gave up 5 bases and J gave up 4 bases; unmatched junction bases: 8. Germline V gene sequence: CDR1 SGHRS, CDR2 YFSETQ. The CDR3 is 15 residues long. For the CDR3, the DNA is TGCGCCAGCAGTGTGGTAGCGGGAGTCCCAGATACGCAGTATTTT. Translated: CASSVVAGVPDTQYF.

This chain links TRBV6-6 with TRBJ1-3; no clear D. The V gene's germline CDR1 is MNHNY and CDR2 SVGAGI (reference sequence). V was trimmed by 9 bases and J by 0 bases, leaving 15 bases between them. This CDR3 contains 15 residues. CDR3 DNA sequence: TGTGCCAGTCGGAACCTAATCCCCTCTGGAAACACCATATATTTT. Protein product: CASRNLIPSGNTIYF.